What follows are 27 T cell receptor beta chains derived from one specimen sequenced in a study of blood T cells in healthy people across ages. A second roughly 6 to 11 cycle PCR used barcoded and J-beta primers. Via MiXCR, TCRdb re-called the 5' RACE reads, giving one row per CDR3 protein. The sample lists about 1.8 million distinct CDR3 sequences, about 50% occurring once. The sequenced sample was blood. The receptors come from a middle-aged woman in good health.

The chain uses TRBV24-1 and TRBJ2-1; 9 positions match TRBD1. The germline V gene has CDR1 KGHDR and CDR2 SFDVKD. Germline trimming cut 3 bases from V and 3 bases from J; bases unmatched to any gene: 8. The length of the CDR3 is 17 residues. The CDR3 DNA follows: TGTGCCACCAGTGATCCTACACCGGGACAGGGCTACAATGAGCAGTTCTTC. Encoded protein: CATSDPTPGQGYNEQFF.

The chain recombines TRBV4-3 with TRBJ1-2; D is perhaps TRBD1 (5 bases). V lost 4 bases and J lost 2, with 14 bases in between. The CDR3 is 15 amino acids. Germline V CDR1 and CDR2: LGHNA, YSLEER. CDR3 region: CASSPGDLGNYGYTF. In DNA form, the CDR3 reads TGCGCCAGCAGCCCTGGGGACCTGGGAAACTATGGCTACACCTTC.

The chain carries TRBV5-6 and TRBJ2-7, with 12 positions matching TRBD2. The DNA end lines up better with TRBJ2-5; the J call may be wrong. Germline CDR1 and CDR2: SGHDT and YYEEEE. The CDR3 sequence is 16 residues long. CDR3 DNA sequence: TGTGCCAGCAGCTTGTTGCCTAGCGGGGGGGAAGAGACCCAGTACTTC. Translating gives CASSLLPSGGEETQYF.

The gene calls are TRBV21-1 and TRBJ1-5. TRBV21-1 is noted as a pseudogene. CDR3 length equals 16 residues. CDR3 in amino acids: CASSWGQSYSNQPQHF. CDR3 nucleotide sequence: TGTGCCAGCAGCTGGGGACAGAGTTATAGCAATCAGCCCCAGCATTTT.

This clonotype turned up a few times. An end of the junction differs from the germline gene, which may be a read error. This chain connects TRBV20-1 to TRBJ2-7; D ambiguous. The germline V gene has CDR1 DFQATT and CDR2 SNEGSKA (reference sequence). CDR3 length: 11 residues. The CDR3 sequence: CGASGLYEQYF. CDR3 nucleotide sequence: TGCGGTGCTAGTGGGCTCTACGAGCAGTACTTC.

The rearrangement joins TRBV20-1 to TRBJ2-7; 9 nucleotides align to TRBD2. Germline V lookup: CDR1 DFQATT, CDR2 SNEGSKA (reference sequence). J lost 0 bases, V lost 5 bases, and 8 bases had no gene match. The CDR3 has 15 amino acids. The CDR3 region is CSAGLAMGSSYEQYF. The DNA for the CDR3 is TGCAGTGCTGGACTAGCGATGGGGAGCTCCTACGAGCAGTACTTC.

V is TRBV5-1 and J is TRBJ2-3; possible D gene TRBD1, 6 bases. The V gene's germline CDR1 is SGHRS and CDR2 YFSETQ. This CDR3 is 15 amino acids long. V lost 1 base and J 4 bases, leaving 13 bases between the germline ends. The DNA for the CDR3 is TGCGCCAGCAGCTTGTTACAGGGTGGCCCAGATACGCAGTATTTT. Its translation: CASSLLQGGPDTQYF. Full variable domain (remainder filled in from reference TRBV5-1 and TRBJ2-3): KAGVTQTPRYLIKTRGQQVTLSCSPISGHRSVSWYQQTPGQGLQFLFEYFSETQRNKGNFPGRFSGRQFSNSRSEMNVSTLELGDSALYLCASSLLQGGPDTQYFGPGTRLTVL.

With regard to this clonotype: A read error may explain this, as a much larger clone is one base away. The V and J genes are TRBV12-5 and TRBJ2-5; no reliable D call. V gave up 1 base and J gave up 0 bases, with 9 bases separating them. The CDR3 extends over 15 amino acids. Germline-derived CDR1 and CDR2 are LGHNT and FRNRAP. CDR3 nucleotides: TGTGCTAGTGGTTTGGAGGTACAGAACCAAGAGACCCAGTACTTC. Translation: CASGLEVQNQETQYF.

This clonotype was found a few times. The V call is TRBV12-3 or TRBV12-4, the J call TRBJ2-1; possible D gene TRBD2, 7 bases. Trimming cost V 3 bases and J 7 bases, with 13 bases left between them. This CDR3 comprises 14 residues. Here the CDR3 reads CASSLGGGINEQFF. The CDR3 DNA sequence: TGTGCCAGCAGTTTGGGAGGGGGTATTAATGAGCAGTTCTTC.

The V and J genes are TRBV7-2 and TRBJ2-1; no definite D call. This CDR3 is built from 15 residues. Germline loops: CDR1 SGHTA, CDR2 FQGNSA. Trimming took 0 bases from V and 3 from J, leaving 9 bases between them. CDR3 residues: CASSLARSFYNEQFF. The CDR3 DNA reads TGTGCCAGCAGCTTAGCGCGGAGCTTCTACAATGAGCAGTTCTTC.

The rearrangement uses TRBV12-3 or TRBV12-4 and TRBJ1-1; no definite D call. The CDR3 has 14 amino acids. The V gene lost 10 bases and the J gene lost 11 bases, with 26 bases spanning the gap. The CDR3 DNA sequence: TGTGCCACCCACCTGACTTATGGGCCACCGGGTGCTTTCTTT. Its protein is CATHLTYGPPGAFF.

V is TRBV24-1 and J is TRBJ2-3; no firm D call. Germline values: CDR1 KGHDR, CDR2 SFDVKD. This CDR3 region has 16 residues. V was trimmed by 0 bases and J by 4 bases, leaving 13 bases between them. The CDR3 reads CATSDLGGMGADTQYF. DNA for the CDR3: TGTGCCACCAGTGATTTGGGCGGAATGGGTGCAGATACGCAGTATTTT.

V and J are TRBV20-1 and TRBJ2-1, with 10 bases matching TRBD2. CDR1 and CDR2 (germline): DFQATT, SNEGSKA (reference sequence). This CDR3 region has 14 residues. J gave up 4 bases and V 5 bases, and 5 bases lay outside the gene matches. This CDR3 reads CSADGLAEYNEQFF. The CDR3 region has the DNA TGCAGTGCTGATGGACTAGCGGAATACAATGAGCAGTTCTTC.

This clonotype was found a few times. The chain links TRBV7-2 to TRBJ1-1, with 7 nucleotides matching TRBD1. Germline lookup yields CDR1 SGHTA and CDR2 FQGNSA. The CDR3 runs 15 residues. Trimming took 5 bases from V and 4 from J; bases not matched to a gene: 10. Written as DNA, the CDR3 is TGTGCCAGCAGCAACCTAGAGGGGGCTGGCACTGAAGCTTTCTTT. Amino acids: CASSNLEGAGTEAFF. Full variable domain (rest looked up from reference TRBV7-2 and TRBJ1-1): GAGVSQSPSNKVTEKGKDVELRCDPISGHTALYWYRQSLGQGLEFLIYFQGNSAPDKSGLPSDRFSAERTGGSVSTLTIQRTQQEDSAVYLCASSNLEGAGTEAFFGQGTRLTVV.

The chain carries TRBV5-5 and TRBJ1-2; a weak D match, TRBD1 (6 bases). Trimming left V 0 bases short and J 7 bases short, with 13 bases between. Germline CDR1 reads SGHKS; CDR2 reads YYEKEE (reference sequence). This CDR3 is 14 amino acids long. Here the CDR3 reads CASSLDWGQTGYTF. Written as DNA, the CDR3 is TGTGCCAGCAGCTTGGATTGGGGGCAGACTGGCTACACCTTC.

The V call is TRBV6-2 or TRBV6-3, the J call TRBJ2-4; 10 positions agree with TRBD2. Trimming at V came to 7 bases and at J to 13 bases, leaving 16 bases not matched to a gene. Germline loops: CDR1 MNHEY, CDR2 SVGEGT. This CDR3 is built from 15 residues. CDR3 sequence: CASNRRSLAGEEQYF. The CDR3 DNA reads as TGTGCCAGCAATCGAAGGAGCCTAGCGGGGGAAGAGCAGTACTTC.

The CDR3 DNA sequence: TGCGCCAGCAGCCGAGGAGGGGGGGTAGGCGAAAAACTGTTTTTT. Its protein product is CASSRGGGVGEKLFF. This chain uses TRBV4-1 with TRBJ1-4; the D gene is possibly TRBD1 (6 bases). The germline V gene has CDR1 MGHRA and CDR2 YSYEKL. CDR3 length: 15 residues. V was clipped by 4 bases and J by 8 bases, with 17 bases between them.

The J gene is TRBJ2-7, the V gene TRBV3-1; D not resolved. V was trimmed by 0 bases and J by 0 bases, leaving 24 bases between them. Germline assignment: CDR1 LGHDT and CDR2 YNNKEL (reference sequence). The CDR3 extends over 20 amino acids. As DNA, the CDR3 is TGTGCCAGCAGCCAAGATCTACATTGGCCCAAAAAGGAGAGCTCCTACGAGCAGTACTTC. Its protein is CASSQDLHWPKKESSYEQYF.

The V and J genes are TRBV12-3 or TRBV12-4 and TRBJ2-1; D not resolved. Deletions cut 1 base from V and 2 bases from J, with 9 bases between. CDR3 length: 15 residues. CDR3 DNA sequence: TGTGCCAGCAGTTTAGGGGATAGGGCCTACAATGAGCAGTTCTTC. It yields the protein CASSLGDRAYNEQFF.

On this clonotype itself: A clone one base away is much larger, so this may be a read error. The CDR3 DNA sequence: TGCAGGACACTAGCGGGGGGGCCCAATGGGCAGTTCTTC. This translates into CRTLAGGPNGQFF. The chain joins TRBV20-1 to TRBJ2-1, with 13 bases that match TRBD2. This CDR3 spans 13 amino acids. Germline V gives CDR1 DFQATT, CDR2 SNEGSKA (reference sequence).

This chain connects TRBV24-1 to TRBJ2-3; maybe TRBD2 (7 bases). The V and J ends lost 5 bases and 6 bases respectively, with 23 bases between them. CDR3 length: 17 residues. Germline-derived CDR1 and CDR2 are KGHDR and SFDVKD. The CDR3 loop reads CATSGEGGRLNLDTQYF. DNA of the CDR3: TGTGCCACCAGTGGCGAGGGGGGGCGCTTGAACCTCGATACGCAGTATTTT.

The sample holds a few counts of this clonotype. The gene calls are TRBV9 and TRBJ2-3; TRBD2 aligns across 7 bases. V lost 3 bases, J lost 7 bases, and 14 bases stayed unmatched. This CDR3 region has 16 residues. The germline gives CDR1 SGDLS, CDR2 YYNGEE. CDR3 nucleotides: TGTGCCAGCAGCGAGACAAGCGGGGTTCCTTATTATACGCAGTATTTT. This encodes CASSETSGVPYYTQYF.

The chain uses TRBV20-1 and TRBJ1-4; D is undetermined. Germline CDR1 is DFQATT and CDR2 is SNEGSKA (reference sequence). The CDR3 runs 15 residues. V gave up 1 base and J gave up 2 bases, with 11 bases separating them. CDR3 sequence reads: CSARVTGRTNEKLFF. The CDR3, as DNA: TGCAGTGCTAGAGTGACCGGAAGGACTAATGAAAAACTGTTTTTT.

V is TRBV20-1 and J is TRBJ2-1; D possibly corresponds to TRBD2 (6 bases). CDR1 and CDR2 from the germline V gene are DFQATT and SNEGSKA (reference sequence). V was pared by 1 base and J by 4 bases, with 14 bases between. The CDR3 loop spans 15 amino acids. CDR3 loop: CSARVAEGLYNEQFF. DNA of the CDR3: TGCAGTGCTAGAGTCGCGGAGGGATTGTACAATGAGCAGTTCTTC.

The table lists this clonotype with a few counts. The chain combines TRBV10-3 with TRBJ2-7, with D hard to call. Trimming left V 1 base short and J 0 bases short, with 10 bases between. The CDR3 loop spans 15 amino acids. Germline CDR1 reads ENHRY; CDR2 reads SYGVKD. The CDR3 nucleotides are TGTGCCATCAGTGAGTTGTGGGTTAGCTCCTACGAGCAGTACTTC. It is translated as CAISELWVSSYEQYF.

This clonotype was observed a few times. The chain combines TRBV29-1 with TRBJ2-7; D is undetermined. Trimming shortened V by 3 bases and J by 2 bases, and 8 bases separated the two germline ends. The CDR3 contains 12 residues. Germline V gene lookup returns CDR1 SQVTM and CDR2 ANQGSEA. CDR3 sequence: CSVEADTYEQYF. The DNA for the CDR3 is TGCAGCGTTGAGGCAGATACCTACGAGCAGTACTTC.

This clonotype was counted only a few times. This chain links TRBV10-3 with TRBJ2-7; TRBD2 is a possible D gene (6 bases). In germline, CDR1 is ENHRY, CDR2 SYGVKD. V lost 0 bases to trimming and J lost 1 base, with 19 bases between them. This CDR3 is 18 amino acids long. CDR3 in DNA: TGTGCCATCAGTGAGTCAATCGGGGGAGGCCGATCTTCCTACGAGCAGTACTTC. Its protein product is CAISESIGGGRSSYEQYF.